This TCR beta chain comes out of a study of OX40 agonist ivuxolimab in advanced cancers. In the study overall: Administration of intravenous ivuxolimab to patients occurred every 2 weeks at 0.01 to 10 mg/kg.

Study conclusions and caveats: Both CD4+ and CD8+ T cell populations in blood had undergone clonal expansion by week 6 at 0.1 to 3.0 mg/kg.

Germline loops: CDR1 SNHLY, CDR2 FYNNEI. The CDR3 is made up of 12 amino acids. With 6 bases removed from V and 6 bases from J, the gap between germline ends came to 8 bases. Profiling relied on immunoSEQ multiplex PCR, and the TCRdb table lists in-frame clones only, not all of them. The table has about 26,000 clones, roughly 89% seen once. About this clone: Its antigen is not identified.

Exclusion applied to patients with autoimmune disease history or systemic immunosuppression. Researchers took blood at baseline, on cycle 4 day 1, and on cycle 7 day 1. The TCR was taken from an adult with an advanced solid tumor such as melanoma, head and neck, liver or kidney cancer. J is TRBJ2-2 and V is TRBV2; D is uncertain. The sample in question was CD4+ or CD8+ T cells sorted from blood, obtained in a trial of the OX40 agonist ivuxolimab. The CDR3 nucleotides are TGTGCCAGCAGGTATAGACCCGGGGAGCTGTTTTTT. Translation: CASRYRPGELFF.